A selection of T cell receptor beta chains follows, all from one sample in a study of blood T cell repertoires in COVID-19. Sequencing was performed with immunoSEQ multiplex PCR; in TCRdb, only in-frame clones are kept and a portion is missing. The sample yields roughly 200,000 clones, roughly 90% seen once. Sequencing was done on a sample of peripheral blood. These TCRs come from a man in his late teens or twenties with active or convalescent COVID-19. Each CDR3 is given with its conserved first and last residue. Fields, in order: CDR3 DNA, CDR3 protein, clone size, J gene, D gene, V gene. D genes are given only for firm matches. Size is stated for part of the rows, as once, few or many counts, or as a class when the clone is expanded.

DNA: TGCGCCAGCAGCTTGGAAGGGACAGGTTTGCCCGGGGAGCTGTTTTTT; CDR3: CASSLEGTGLPGELFF; size: NA; J: TRBJ2-2; D: TRBD1; V: TRBV5-1
DNA: TGTGCCAGCAGCTTCTCCCTTAGCGGGGGTGGGGAGACCCAGTACTTC; CDR3: CASSFSLSGGGETQYF; size: once; J: TRBJ2-5; D: TRBD2; V: TRBV11-2
DNA: TGTGCCACTATACCTAGCGGGAGGGAGGGTGAGCAGTTCTTC; CDR3: CATIPSGREGEQFF; size: NA; J: TRBJ2-1; D: TRBD2; V: TRBV27
DNA: TGTGCCAGATTATTAGGCGGGTTTGGGGAGCTGTTTTTT; CDR3: CARLLGGFGELFF; size: NA; J: TRBJ2-2; D: NA; V: TRBV9
DNA: TGTGCCAGCAGCTCCCCCCGGGGACAGGGCCAAGAGACCCAGTACTTC; CDR3: CASSSPRGQGQETQYF; size: NA; J: TRBJ2-5; D: TRBD1; V: TRBV5-4
DNA: TGTGCCAGCAGCTTAGCAGGGGGTTCCAACTCACCCCTCCACTTT; CDR3: CASSLAGGSNSPLHF; size: NA; J: TRBJ1-6; D: NA; V: TRBV7-8
DNA: TGTGCCAGCAGACTAGCGGGAGAGCAGTTCTTC; CDR3: CASRLAGEQFF; size: NA; J: TRBJ2-1; D: TRBD2; V: TRBV2
DNA: TGTGCCAGCCGGAGTTTTAACTATGGCTACACCTTC; CDR3: CASRSFNYGYTF; size: NA; J: TRBJ1-2; D: NA; V: TRBV9
DNA: TGTGCCAGTAGTATAGGGTCAGGTGGCTATGGCTACACCTTC; CDR3: CASSIGSGGYGYTF; size: once; J: TRBJ1-2; D: NA; V: TRBV19
DNA: TGTGCCAGCAGCTCGGGACTAGCGGGAGTCAATGAGCAGTTCTTC; CDR3: CASSSGLAGVNEQFF; size: NA; J: TRBJ2-1; D: TRBD2; V: TRBV7-2
DNA: TGTGCCAGCAGTGGGACACTCGGGACTGAAGCTTTCTTT; CDR3: CASSGTLGTEAFF; size: NA; J: TRBJ1-1; D: NA; V: TRBV2
DNA: TGCGCCAGCAGCTGGGGAGGGGGAGCTAACTATGGCTACACCTTC; CDR3: CASSWGGGANYGYTF; size: NA; J: TRBJ1-2; D: NA; V: TRBV5-1
DNA: TGTGCCGGCAGCCTGACAGGGAGGTCCGACTATGGCTACACCTTC; CDR3: CAGSLTGRSDYGYTF; size: NA; J: TRBJ1-2; D: TRBD1; V: TRBV2
DNA: TGTGCCACTGAGTTCCTCTCGGACAGGCCAGATGCCGCCTCCTACGAGCAGTACTTC; CDR3: CATEFLSDRPDAASYEQYF; size: NA; J: TRBJ2-7; D: TRBD1; V: TRBV5-8
DNA: TGTGCCAGCAGTATAGCGGGAGGGCCCATAGAGACCCAGTACTTC; CDR3: CASSIAGGPIETQYF; size: NA; J: TRBJ2-5; D: TRBD2; V: TRBV6-5
DNA: TGTGCCAGCAGTACAGGGTCAGGTCAGCCCCAGCATTTT; CDR3: CASSTGSGQPQHF; size: NA; J: TRBJ1-5; D: NA; V: TRBV12-3/TRBV12-4
DNA: TGTGCCAGCAGTGAAACTAGCGGGAGGGAGACCCAGTACTTC; CDR3: CASSETSGRETQYF; size: NA; J: TRBJ2-5; D: TRBD2; V: TRBV2
DNA: TGTGCCAGCAGTCCAGGACTAGCGGGGAACAAGTTGAATGAGCAGTTCTTC; CDR3: CASSPGLAGNKLNEQFF; size: NA; J: TRBJ2-1; D: TRBD2; V: TRBV27
DNA: TGTGCCAGCAGCTTGAGGTTTAGCTCCTACGAGCAGTACTTC; CDR3: CASSLRFSSYEQYF; size: NA; J: TRBJ2-7; D: NA; V: TRBV7-2
DNA: TGTGCCAGCAGCTCCAATCAACAGGGGGTAGGCTCACCCCTCCACTTT; CDR3: CASSSNQQGVGSPLHF; size: NA; J: TRBJ1-6; D: TRBD1; V: TRBV7-2
DNA: TGTGCCATCAGTGAGGGACTCTCAGCTGGCTACACCTTC; CDR3: CAISEGLSAGYTF; size: NA; J: TRBJ1-2; D: NA; V: TRBV10-3
DNA: TGTGCCAGCAGTGAAGTCGGGGGGACTAATGAAAAACTGTTTTTT; CDR3: CASSEVGGTNEKLFF; size: NA; J: TRBJ1-4; D: NA; V: TRBV6-1
DNA: TGCGCCAGCAGCTATACCACAGGGCTGGATGAGCAGTTCTTC; CDR3: CASSYTTGLDEQFF; size: NA; J: TRBJ2-1; D: NA; V: TRBV5-1
DNA: TGTGCCAGTAGTATTTCCCCTAGCGGGATACACGGGGAGCTGTTTTTT; CDR3: CASSISPSGIHGELFF; size: NA; J: TRBJ2-2; D: TRBD2; V: TRBV19
DNA: TGTGCCAGCAGCATAGGGGACAACGGAAACACCATATATTTT; CDR3: CASSIGDNGNTIYF; size: NA; J: TRBJ1-3; D: NA; V: TRBV5-6
DNA: TGTGCCTGGAGCAACGCGCCGGAGGGGACTAACTATGGCTACACCTTC; CDR3: CAWSNAPEGTNYGYTF; size: NA; J: TRBJ1-2; D: NA; V: TRBV30
DNA: TGCGCCAGCAGCCGAACACTAGCGACCTCCTACAATGAGCAGTTCTTC; CDR3: CASSRTLATSYNEQFF; size: NA; J: TRBJ2-1; D: TRBD2; V: TRBV4-3
DNA: TGTGCCAGCAGTTACGCGGGGAACTATGGCTACACCTTC; CDR3: CASSYAGNYGYTF; size: NA; J: TRBJ1-2; D: NA; V: TRBV28
DNA: TGCGCCAGCAGCCAAGGACTAGCGGGGGGACAAGAGACCCAGTACTTC; CDR3: CASSQGLAGGQETQYF; size: NA; J: TRBJ2-5; D: TRBD2; V: TRBV4-3
DNA: TGTGCCAGCAGCGCCCGGGGAGGGTCCGGAGATACGCAGTATTTT; CDR3: CASSARGGSGDTQYF; size: NA; J: TRBJ2-3; D: TRBD2; V: TRBV7-3
DNA: TGTGCCAGCAGTTACGCGGGAGGAACCCCAGATACGCAGTATTTT; CDR3: CASSYAGGTPDTQYF; size: NA; J: TRBJ2-3; D: TRBD2; V: TRBV6-2/TRBV6-3
DNA: TGTGCCAGCAGTTTATCGGGGAATTTAGCCAAAAACATTCAGTACTTC; CDR3: CASSLSGNLAKNIQYF; size: few; J: TRBJ2-4; D: NA; V: TRBV28
DNA: TGTGCCAGCAGCCGTATACAGGGGGCGGTTACTGAAGCTTTCTTT; CDR3: CASSRIQGAVTEAFF; size: NA; J: TRBJ1-1; D: TRBD1; V: TRBV5-5
DNA: TGTGCCAGCAGCGCCGGGACAGGGATCGGCGAGCAGTACTTC; CDR3: CASSAGTGIGEQYF; size: NA; J: TRBJ2-7; D: TRBD1; V: TRBV3-1/TRBV3-2
DNA: TGTGCCAGCAGTGGGGCAGGGGGAGCCAAAAACATTCAGTACTTC; CDR3: CASSGAGGAKNIQYF; size: NA; J: TRBJ2-4; D: TRBD1; V: TRBV2
DNA: TGTGCCAGCAGCTTGGGACAGGTCCTCTCCGAGCAGTACTTC; CDR3: CASSLGQVLSEQYF; size: NA; J: TRBJ2-7; D: TRBD1; V: TRBV13
DNA: TGTGCCAGCAGTCCCTGGGACAGGGTGAACACTGAAGCTTTCTTT; CDR3: CASSPWDRVNTEAFF; size: few; J: TRBJ1-1; D: TRBD1; V: TRBV27
DNA: TGTGCCAGCAGTGAACAGAATCATTCCTACGAGCAGTACTTC; CDR3: CASSEQNHSYEQYF; size: NA; J: TRBJ2-7; D: NA; V: TRBV6-1
DNA: TGCAGTGCTAGTCCCGGGGGGGCCGCAGATACGCAGTATTTT; CDR3: CSASPGGAADTQYF; size: NA; J: TRBJ2-3; D: TRBD2; V: TRBV20-1
DNA: TGTGCCAGCAGCTTAAGTCCTACCTCAACCGGGGAGCTGTTTTTT; CDR3: CASSLSPTSTGELFF; size: few; J: TRBJ2-2; D: NA; V: TRBV7-3
DNA: TGTGCCAGCAGCTCAGACAGGGCTTATGGCTACACCTTC; CDR3: CASSSDRAYGYTF; size: NA; J: TRBJ1-2; D: TRBD1; V: TRBV7-9
DNA: TGTGCCAGCATGACAGTGTATGGCTACACCTTC; CDR3: CASMTVYGYTF; size: NA; J: TRBJ1-2; D: NA; V: TRBV19
DNA: TGTGCCAGCAGTCCGACCGGGGATACGCAGTATTTT; CDR3: CASSPTGDTQYF; size: NA; J: TRBJ2-3; D: NA; V: TRBV6-2/TRBV6-3
DNA: TGTGCCAGCACCCTAGGCGGATCCACAGATACGCAGTATTTT; CDR3: CASTLGGSTDTQYF; size: NA; J: TRBJ2-3; D: NA; V: TRBV7-8
DNA: TGTGCTAGTGGTTTGACAGGGACACAAGAGACCCAGTACTTC; CDR3: CASGLTGTQETQYF; size: NA; J: TRBJ2-5; D: NA; V: TRBV12-5
DNA: TGTGCCAGCAGTGAATCCGACTACTTTGCTGGAAACACCATATATTTT; CDR3: CASSESDYFAGNTIYF; size: NA; J: TRBJ1-3; D: NA; V: TRBV2
DNA: TGTGCCAGCAGCTTACAGGGGGCCGGAACTGAAGCTTTCTTT; CDR3: CASSLQGAGTEAFF; size: NA; J: TRBJ1-1; D: TRBD1; V: TRBV13
DNA: TGTGCCAGCAGCCCAGGGACTAGCGGGATATGGGGGGAGCAGTACTTC; CDR3: CASSPGTSGIWGEQYF; size: NA; J: TRBJ2-7; D: TRBD2; V: TRBV7-8
DNA: TGTGCCAGCAGCTTAAAGACCGCCACCCTAGATAGCACAGATACGCAGTATTTT; CDR3: CASSLKTATLDSTDTQYF; size: once; J: TRBJ2-3; D: NA; V: TRBV7-9